This is a list of T cell receptor beta chains from one sample in a study of CD4 T cells in relation to SARS-CoV-2 and coronaviruses. The table came from immunoSEQ multiplex PCR; TCRdb's copy has only in-frame clones and leaves some out. This sample has around 69,000 clones; about 95% occur once, and the top ten carry 0.13% to 0.15%. Sequencing was done on a sample of naive CD4+ T cells from PBMCs. The receptors originated from a human donor in good health. Each CDR3 is given with its conserved first and last residue. The D gene is left open where the match is weak. Clone size is given for some rows only: seen once, a few or many times, or a class if the clone is expanded.

>NA|NA|TRBJ1-4|TRBV19
TGTGCCAGTAGCAGCAGACAAGCAACTAATGAAAAACTGTTTTTT
CASSSRQATNEKLFF
>TRBD1|NA|TRBJ1-2|TRBV23-1
TGCGCCAGCAGTCAGGCAGGGGGCGGAGGCTACACCTTC
CASSQAGGGGYTF
>NA|NA|TRBJ1-5|TRBV27
TGTGCCAGCAGTTTAACCCGGTCCCAGGGGTGGGCTGATCAGCCCCAGCATTTT
CASSLTRSQGWADQPQHF
>NA|NA|TRBJ1-4|TRBV9
TGTGCCAGCAGCGTAGGACGGGCCGGGTATGAAAAACTGTTTTTT
CASSVGRAGYEKLFF
>NA|few|TRBJ1-2|TRBV7-3
TGTGCCAGCAGCTCCGACAGCCGGCATGGCTACACCTTC
CASSSDSRHGYTF
>NA|NA|TRBJ1-6|TRBV3-1/TRBV3-2
TGTGCCAGCACCCTTGGAGGACACCTATTGCCGAATTCACCCCTCCACTTT
CASTLGGHLLPNSPLHF
>TRBD2|NA|TRBJ2-7|TRBV5-1
TGCGCCAGCAGCTCGCTAGCGGGAGGTGACGAGCAGTACTTC
CASSSLAGGDEQYF
>NA|few|TRBJ1-4|TRBV7-9
TGTGCCAGCCTGGACGGCGGCCGGGGGGAAAAACTGTTTTTT
CASLDGGRGEKLFF
>TRBD2|NA|TRBJ2-5|TRBV24-1
TGTGCCACCAGTGATTTGGGGGGGGAAGAGACCCAGTACTTC
CATSDLGGEETQYF
>NA|NA|TRBJ2-2|TRBV2
TGTGCCAGCAGTGAAGAGCGATCCGGGGAGCTGTTTTTT
CASSEERSGELFF
>TRBD1|NA|TRBJ1-2|TRBV28
TGTGCCAGCAGTTTGTTGGGACAGGGGGTGAGATATCGAGGCTACACCTTC
CASSLLGQGVRYRGYTF
>TRBD1|NA|TRBJ2-7|TRBV25-1
TGTGCCAGCAGGGGACAGTACTACGAGCAGTACTTC
CASRGQYYEQYF
>NA|NA|TRBJ1-5|TRBV10-3
TGTGCCATCTTTCAGCCCCTGCATTTT
CAIFQPLHF
>NA|NA|TRBJ1-1|TRBV28
TGTGCCAGCAGCCATCCATTGAGGGGCACTGAAGCTTTCTTT
CASSHPLRGTEAFF
>TRBD1|NA|TRBJ1-5|TRBV30
TGTGCCTGGAGTACCCGACAGGGTCAGCCCCAGCATTTT
CAWSTRQGQPQHF
>NA|NA|TRBJ2-1|TRBV7-9
TGTGCCAGCAGCTTATATGAATGGTCCTACAATGAGCAGTTCTTC
CASSLYEWSYNEQFF
>NA|NA|TRBJ2-5|TRBV18
TGTGCCAGCTCACTCCAAACCCTAGGAGAGACCCAGTACTTC
CASSLQTLGETQYF
>NA|NA|TRBJ2-1|TRBV6-5
TGTGCCAGCAGATTACGGCAGGTATCCTACAATGAGCAGTTCTTC
CASRLRQVSYNEQFF
>TRBD1|NA|TRBJ1-2|TRBV5-1
TGCGCCAGCAGCTTGGGCGGGACAGGGGATGGCTACACCTTC
CASSLGGTGDGYTF
>NA|NA|TRBJ1-4|TRBV3-1/TRBV3-2
TGTGCCAGCAGCCAAGAGCCGGCTGCAACTAATGAAAAACTGTTTTTT
CASSQEPAATNEKLFF
>NA|NA|TRBJ1-1|TRBV10-2
TGCGCCAGCAATAGGACTGAAGCTTTCTTT
CASNRTEAFF
>NA|NA|TRBJ1-3|TRBV30
TGTGCCTGGAGTGTACAGAGTCCCTCTGGAAACACCATATATTTT
CAWSVQSPSGNTIYF
>NA|few|TRBJ1-5|TRBV2
TGTGCCAGCAGTGAAGCGGAGAAGCAGCCCCAGCATTTT
CASSEAEKQPQHF
>NA|NA|TRBJ1-1|TRBV11-2
TGTGCCAGCAGCTTCAGGACAGCTTCTTCTGAAGCTTTCTTT
CASSFRTASSEAFF
>TRBD2|NA|TRBJ2-3|TRBV24-1
TGTGCCACCAGTGTCCCCGGCGGGAGGCACAACCGAATTACAGATACGCAGTATTTT
CATSVPGGRHNRITDTQYF
>NA|few|TRBJ1-1|TRBV18
TGTGCCAGCTCACCACCGAGGGGAATGAACACTGAAGCTTTCTTT
CASSPPRGMNTEAFF
>TRBD2|NA|TRBJ2-1|TRBV14
TGTGCCAGCAGCCAAGGGGGACTAGCGACAGGTTCCTACAATGAGCAGTTCTTC
CASSQGGLATGSYNEQFF
>TRBD1|NA|TRBJ1-2|TRBV5-4
TGTGCCAGCAGCTCCAGGGGGCCTGGCTACACCTTC
CASSSRGPGYTF
>TRBD2|NA|TRBJ2-3|TRBV5-1
TGCGCCAGCAGCGGCCTAGCGGGAGGAACAGATACGCAGTATTTT
CASSGLAGGTDTQYF
>NA|once|TRBJ1-2|TRBV18
TGTGCCAGCTCGCCACCCGGCAAGGGATCTACTAACTATGGCTACACCTTC
CASSPPGKGSTNYGYTF
>NA|NA|TRBJ2-7|TRBV7-6
TGTGCCAGCAGCTCCAACGCCGTACACGGACACGCTTCCTCCTACGAGCAGTACTTC
CASSSNAVHGHASSYEQYF
>TRBD1|NA|TRBJ1-2|TRBV28
TGTGCCAGCAGTTCACCGACAGGGGTCTATGGCTACACCTTC
CASSSPTGVYGYTF
>TRBD1|NA|TRBJ2-3|TRBV5-1
TGCGCCAGCAGCTGGACAGGGGTGTCTGCAGATACGCAGTATTTT
CASSWTGVSADTQYF
>TRBD1|NA|TRBJ2-1|TRBV11-3
TGTGCCAGCAGCTTAGAGGGCAGGGGGCAAAGTAATGAGCAGTTCTTC
CASSLEGRGQSNEQFF
>NA|once|TRBJ2-7|TRBV3-1/TRBV3-2
TGTGCCAGCAGCCATGAACCCTACGAGCAGTACTTC
CASSHEPYEQYF
>NA|NA|TRBJ2-4|TRBV7-8
TGTGCCAGCAGCTTTCTGACAGGGGAGGGTTGGGCCAAAAACATTCAGTACTTC
CASSFLTGEGWAKNIQYF
>NA|once|TRBJ1-3|TRBV19
TGTGCCAGTAGTAAGGCGGAAAACACCATATATTTT
CASSKAENTIYF
>TRBD2|NA|TRBJ2-3|TRBV18
TGTGCCAGCTCACCTGAGGGACTAGCGGTCACAGATACGCAGTATTTT
CASSPEGLAVTDTQYF
>TRBD2|NA|TRBJ2-1|TRBV6-1
TGTGCCAGCAGTGAATCGAGCGGGAGGGCCGGCGATGAGCAGTTCTTC
CASSESSGRAGDEQFF
>NA|once|TRBJ1-1|TRBV19
TGTGCCAGTAGTATAGAGCTCGGGCAGACAGAAGCTTTCTTT
CASSIELGQTEAFF
>TRBD2|NA|TRBJ2-2|TRBV5-4
TGTGCCACTAAAACCGGGACTAGCTCCTCCGCCGGGGAGCTGTTTTTT
CATKTGTSSSAGELFF
>TRBD1|NA|TRBJ1-1|TRBV5-1
TGCGCCAGCAGCTCCCGACAGGGGGTGAACACTGAAGCTTTCTTT
CASSSRQGVNTEAFF
>NA|NA|TRBJ2-2|TRBV19
TGTGCCAGTAGTCCCGGGGTCCCCGGGGAGCTGTTTTTT
CASSPGVPGELFF
>NA|NA|TRBJ2-3|TRBV28
TGTGCCAGCAGTTCTACAGGGAGGGGGACAGATACGCAGTATTTT
CASSSTGRGTDTQYF
>NA|NA|TRBJ1-5|TRBV4-1
TGCGCCAGCAGCTTAACGGTTGAGAATCAGCCCCAGCATTTT
CASSLTVENQPQHF
>NA|NA|TRBJ1-2|TRBV5-1
TGCGCCAGCAGCACCACAGGGAGCTCCTATGGCTACACCTTC
CASSTTGSSYGYTF
>TRBD2|NA|TRBJ2-2|TRBV5-6
TGTGCCAGCAGCTTGGGCGGGAGTCTGATCGGGGAGCTGTTTTTT
CASSLGGSLIGELFF
>TRBD1|once|TRBJ2-7|TRBV6-4
TGTGCCAGCAGTCCTCAGGGGGCAGGGACCTACGAGCAGTACTTC
CASSPQGAGTYEQYF
>NA|NA|TRBJ2-4|TRBV19
TGTGCCAGTAGTATGCTAGGGGAACGCTCCAAAAACATTCAGTACTTC
CASSMLGERSKNIQYF
>TRBD2|NA|TRBJ2-1|TRBV19
TGTGCCAGTAGAACAACTAGCGGGACATACAATGAGCAGTTCTTC
CASRTTSGTYNEQFF
>NA|NA|TRBJ1-5|TRBV11-2
TGTGCCAGCAGCTTGGACCAGGGAATCAATCAGCCCCAGCATTTT
CASSLDQGINQPQHF
>TRBD2|NA|TRBJ2-3|TRBV4-2
TGTGCCAGCAGCCAAGACCCAAGCGGGAGGCCGCTCGGGACAGATACGCAGTATTTT
CASSQDPSGRPLGTDTQYF
>NA|NA|TRBJ1-2|TRBV5-6
TGTGCCAGCAGCCTCTGGCGACGGAACTATGGCTACACCTTC
CASSLWRRNYGYTF
>NA|NA|TRBJ2-5|TRBV28
TGTGCCAGCAGCGAACGCACCCCAGAGACCCAGTACTTC
CASSERTPETQYF